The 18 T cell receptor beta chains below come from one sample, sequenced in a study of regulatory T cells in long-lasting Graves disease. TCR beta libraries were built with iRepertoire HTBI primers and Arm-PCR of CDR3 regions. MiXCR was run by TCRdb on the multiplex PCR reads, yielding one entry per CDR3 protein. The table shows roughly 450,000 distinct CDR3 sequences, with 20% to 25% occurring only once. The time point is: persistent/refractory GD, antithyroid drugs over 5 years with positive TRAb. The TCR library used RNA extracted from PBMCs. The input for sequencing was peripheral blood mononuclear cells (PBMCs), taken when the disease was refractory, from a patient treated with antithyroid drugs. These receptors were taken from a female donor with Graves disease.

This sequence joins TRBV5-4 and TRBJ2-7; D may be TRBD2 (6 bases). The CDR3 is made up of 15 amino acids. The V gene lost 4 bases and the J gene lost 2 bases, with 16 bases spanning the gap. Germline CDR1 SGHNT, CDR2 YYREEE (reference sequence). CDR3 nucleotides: TGTGCCAGCAGCCCCGTTGTGGGGGGACCCTACGAGCAGTACTTC. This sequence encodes CASSPVVGGPYEQYF.

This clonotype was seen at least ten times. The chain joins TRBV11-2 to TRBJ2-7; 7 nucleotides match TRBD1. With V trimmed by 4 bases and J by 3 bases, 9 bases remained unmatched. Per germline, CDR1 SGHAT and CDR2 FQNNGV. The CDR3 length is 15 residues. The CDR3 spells CASSSDREQDYEQYF. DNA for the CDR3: TGTGCCAGCAGCTCCGACAGGGAACAAGACTACGAGCAGTACTTC.

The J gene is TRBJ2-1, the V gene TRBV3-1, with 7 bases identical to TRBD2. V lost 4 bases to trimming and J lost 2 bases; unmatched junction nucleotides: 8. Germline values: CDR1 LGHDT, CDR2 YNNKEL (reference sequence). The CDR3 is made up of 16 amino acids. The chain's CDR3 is CASSPLAGEAYNEQFF. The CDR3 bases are TGTGCCAGCAGCCCGTTGGCGGGAGAGGCCTACAATGAGCAGTTCTTC.

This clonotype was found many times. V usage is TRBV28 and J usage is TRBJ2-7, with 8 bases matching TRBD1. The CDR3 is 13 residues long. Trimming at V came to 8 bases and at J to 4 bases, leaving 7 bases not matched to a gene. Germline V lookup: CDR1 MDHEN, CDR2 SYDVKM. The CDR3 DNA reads TGTGCCAGCGTTGGGGACAGGAGTTACGAGCAGTACTTC. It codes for CASVGDRSYEQYF.

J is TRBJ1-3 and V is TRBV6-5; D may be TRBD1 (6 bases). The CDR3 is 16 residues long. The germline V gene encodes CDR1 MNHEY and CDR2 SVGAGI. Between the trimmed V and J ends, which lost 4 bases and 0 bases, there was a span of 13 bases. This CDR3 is CASSSQDSLSGNTIYF. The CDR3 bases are TGTGCCAGCAGTTCCCAGGACAGCCTCTCTGGAAACACCATATATTTT.

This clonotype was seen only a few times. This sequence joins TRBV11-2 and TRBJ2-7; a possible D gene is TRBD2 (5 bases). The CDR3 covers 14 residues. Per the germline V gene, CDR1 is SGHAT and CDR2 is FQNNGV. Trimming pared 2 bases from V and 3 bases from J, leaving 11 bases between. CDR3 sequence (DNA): TGTGCCAGCAGCTTAAAGGACGGGGACTACGAGCAGTACTTC. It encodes CASSLKDGDYEQYF.

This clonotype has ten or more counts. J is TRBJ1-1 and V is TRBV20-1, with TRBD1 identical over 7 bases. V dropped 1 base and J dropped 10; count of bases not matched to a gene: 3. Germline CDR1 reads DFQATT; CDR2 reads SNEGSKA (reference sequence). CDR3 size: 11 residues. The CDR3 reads CSARGQGGAFF. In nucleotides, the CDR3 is TGCAGTGCTAGAGGACAGGGTGGAGCTTTCTTT.

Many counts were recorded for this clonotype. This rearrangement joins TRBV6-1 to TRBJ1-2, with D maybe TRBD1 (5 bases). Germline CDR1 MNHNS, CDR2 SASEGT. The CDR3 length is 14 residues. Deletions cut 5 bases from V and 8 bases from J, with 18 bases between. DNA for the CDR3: TGTGCCAGCAGTCAAGAGGGGACTCCCTGGGGCTACACCTTC. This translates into CASSQEGTPWGYTF.

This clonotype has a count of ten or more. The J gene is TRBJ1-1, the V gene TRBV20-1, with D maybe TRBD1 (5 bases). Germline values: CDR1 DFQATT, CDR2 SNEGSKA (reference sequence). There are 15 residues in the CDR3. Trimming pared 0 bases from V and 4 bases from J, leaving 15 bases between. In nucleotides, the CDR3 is TGCAGTGCTAGAGATCCCAAGAAGGGGTCCACTGAAGCTTTCTTT. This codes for CSARDPKKGSTEAFF.

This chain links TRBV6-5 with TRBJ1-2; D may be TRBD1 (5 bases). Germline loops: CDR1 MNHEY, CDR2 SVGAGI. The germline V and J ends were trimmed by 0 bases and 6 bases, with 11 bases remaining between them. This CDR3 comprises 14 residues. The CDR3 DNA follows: TGTGCCAGCAGTTACTCCCCCTGGGGGAATGGCTACACCTTC. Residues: CASSYSPWGNGYTF.

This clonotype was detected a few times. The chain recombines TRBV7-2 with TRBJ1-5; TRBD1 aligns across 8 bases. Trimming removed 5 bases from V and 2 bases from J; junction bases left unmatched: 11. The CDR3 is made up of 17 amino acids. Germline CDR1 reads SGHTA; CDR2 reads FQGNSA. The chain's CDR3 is CASSPRDSGGGNQPQHF. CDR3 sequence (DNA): TGTGCCAGCAGCCCCCGAGATTCAGGGGGCGGCAATCAGCCCCAGCATTTT.

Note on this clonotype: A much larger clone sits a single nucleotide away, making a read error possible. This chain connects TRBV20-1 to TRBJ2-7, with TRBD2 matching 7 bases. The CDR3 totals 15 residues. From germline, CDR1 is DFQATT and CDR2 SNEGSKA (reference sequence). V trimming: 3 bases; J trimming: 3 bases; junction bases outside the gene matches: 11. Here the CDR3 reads CSASSGEGPYYEQYF. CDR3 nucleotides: TGCAGTGCTAGCTCGGGGGAGGGCCCTTACTACGAGCAGTACTTC.

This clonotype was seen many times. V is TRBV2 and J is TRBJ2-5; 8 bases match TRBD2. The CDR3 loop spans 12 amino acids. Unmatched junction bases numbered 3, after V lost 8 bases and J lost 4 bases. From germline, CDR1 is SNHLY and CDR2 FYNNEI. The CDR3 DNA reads TGTGCCAGCGGACTAGCAAGAGAGACCCAGTACTTC. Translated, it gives CASGLARETQYF.

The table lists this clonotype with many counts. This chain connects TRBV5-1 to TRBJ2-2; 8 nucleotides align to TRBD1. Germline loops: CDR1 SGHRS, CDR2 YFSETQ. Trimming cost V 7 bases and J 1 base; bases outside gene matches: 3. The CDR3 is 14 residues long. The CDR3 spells CASGQGWNTGELFF. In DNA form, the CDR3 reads TGCGCCAGCGGACAGGGTTGGAACACCGGGGAGCTGTTTTTT.

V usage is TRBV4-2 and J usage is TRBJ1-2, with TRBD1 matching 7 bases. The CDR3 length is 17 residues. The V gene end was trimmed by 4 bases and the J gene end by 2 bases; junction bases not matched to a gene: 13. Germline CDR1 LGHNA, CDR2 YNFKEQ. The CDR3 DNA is TGTGCCAGCAGCCCGGGATCAGGGAGACAGGGCAACTATGGCTACACCTTC. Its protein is CASSPGSGRQGNYGYTF.

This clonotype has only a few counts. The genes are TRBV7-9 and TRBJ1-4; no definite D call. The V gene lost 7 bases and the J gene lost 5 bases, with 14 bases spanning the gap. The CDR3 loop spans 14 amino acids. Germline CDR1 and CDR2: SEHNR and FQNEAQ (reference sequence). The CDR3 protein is CASTRAGLNEKLFF. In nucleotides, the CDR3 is TGTGCCAGCACCCGGGCGGGTTTGAATGAAAAACTGTTTTTT.

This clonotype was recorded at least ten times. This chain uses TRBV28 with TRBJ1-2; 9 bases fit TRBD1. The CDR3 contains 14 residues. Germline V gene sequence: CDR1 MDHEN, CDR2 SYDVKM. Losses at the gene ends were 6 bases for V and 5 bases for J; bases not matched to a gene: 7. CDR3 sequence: CASSQTGGIYGYTF. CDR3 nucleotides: TGTGCCAGCAGCCAGACAGGGGGAATTTATGGCTACACCTTC.

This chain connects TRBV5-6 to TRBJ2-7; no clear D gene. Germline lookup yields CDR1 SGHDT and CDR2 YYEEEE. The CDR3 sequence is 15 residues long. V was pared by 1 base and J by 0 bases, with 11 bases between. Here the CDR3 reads CASSLSYVSSYEQYF. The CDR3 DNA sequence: TGTGCCAGCAGCTTGAGTTACGTCAGCTCCTACGAGCAGTACTTC. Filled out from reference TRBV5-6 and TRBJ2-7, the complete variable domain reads DAGVTQSPTHLIKTRGQQVTLRCSPKSGHDTVSWYQQALGQGPQFIFQYYEEEERQRGNFPDRFSGHQFPNYSSELNVNALLLGDSALYLCASSLSYVSSYEQYFGPGTRLTVT.